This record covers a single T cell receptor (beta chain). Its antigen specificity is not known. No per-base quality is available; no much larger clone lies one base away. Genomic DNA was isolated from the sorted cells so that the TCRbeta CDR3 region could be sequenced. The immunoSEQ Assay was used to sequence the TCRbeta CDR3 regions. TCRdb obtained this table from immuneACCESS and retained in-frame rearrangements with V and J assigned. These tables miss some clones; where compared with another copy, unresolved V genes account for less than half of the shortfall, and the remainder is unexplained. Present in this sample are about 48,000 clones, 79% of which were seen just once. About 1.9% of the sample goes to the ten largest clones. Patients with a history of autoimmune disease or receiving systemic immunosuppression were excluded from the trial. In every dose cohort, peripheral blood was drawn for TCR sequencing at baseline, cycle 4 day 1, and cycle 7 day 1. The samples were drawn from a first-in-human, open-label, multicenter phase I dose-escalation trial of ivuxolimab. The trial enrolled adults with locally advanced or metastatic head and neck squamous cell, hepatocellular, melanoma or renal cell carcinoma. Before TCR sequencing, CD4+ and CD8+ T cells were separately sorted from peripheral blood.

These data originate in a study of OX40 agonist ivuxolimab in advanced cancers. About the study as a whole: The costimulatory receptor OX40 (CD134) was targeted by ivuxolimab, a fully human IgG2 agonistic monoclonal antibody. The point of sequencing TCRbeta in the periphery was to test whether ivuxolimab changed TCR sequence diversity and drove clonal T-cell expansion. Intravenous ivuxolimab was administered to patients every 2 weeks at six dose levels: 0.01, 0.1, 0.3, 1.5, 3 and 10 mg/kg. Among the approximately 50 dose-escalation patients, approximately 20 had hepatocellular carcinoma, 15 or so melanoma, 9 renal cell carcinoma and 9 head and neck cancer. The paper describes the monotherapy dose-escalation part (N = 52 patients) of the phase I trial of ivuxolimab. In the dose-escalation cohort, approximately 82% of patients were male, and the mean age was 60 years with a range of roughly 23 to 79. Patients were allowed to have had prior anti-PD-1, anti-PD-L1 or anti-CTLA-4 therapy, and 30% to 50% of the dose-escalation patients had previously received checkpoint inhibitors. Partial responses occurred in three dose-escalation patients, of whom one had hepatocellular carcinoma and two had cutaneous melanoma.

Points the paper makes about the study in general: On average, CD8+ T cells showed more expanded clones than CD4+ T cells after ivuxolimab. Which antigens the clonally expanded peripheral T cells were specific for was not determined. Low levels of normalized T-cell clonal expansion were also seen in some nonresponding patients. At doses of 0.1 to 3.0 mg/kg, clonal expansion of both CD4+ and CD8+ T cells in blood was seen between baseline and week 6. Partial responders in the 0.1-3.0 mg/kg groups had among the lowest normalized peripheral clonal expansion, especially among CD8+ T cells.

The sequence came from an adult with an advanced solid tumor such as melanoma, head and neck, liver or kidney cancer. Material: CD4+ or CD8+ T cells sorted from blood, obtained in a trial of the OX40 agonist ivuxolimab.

The CDR3 amino acid sequence is: CASSPAGVRNEQYF. The nucleotides read TGTGCCAGCTCACCGGCCGGGGTGAGAAACGAGCAGTACTTC. The sequence joins TRBV18 to TRBJ2-7; a tentative D call is TRBD2 (5 bases match). V loses 3 bases, J loses 5 bases, and the germline ends lie 14 bases apart. As encoded in the germline V gene, CDR1 is KGHSH while CDR2 is LQKENI. The CDR3 runs 14 residues from the cysteine to the phenylalanine. Of the read, only the CDR3 DNA is kept; its 42 bases are in frame from base 1.